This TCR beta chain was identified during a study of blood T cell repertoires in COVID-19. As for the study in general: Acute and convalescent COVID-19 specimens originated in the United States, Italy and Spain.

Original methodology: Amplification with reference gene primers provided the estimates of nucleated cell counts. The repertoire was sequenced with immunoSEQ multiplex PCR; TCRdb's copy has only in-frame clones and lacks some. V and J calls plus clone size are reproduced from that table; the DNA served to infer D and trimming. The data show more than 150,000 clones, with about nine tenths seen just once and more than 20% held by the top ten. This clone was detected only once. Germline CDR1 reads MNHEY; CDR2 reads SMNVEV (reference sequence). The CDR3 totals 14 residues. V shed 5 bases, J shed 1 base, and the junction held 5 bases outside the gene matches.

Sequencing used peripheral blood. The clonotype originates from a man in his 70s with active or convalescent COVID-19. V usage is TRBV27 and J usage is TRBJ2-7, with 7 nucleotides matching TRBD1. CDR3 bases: TGTGCCAGCAGTCCCGGGACAGCTTCCTACGAGCAGTACTTC. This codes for CASSPGTASYEQYF.